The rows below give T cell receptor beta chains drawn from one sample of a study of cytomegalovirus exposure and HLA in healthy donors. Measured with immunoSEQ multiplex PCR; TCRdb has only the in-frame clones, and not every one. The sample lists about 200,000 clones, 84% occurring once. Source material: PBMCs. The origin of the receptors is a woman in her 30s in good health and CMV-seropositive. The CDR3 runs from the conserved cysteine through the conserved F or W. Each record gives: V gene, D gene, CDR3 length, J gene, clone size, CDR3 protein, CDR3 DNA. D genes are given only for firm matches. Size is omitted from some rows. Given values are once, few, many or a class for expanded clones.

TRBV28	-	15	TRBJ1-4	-	CASSTAWGVNEKLFF	TGTGCCAGCAGCACGGCATGGGGAGTTAATGAAAAACTGTTTTTT
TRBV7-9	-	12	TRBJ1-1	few	CASSLGATEAFF	TGTGCCAGCAGCTTAGGCGCTACTGAAGCTTTCTTT
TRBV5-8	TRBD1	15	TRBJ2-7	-	CASRARQGQVYEQYF	TGTGCCAGCAGGGCTAGACAGGGACAGGTCTATGAGCAGTACTTC
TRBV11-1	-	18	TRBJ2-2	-	CASSPGVGTKPSLGELFF	TGTGCCAGCAGCCCAGGGGTGGGGACTAAACCTTCACTCGGGGAGCTGTTTTTT
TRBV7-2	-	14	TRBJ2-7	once	CASSLEDTVYEQYF	TGTGCCAGCAGCTTAGAGGACACCGTCTACGAGCAGTACTTC
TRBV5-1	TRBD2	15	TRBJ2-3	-	CASSFSGKLADTQYF	TGCGCCAGCAGCTTTAGCGGGAAATTGGCGGATACGCAGTATTTT
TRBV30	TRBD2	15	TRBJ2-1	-	CAWSAALAGANEQFF	TGTGCCTGGAGCGCTGCCCTAGCGGGAGCCAATGAGCAGTTCTTC
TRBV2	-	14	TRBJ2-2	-	CASSEATNTGELFF	TGTGCCAGCAGTGAGGCAACGAACACCGGGGAGCTGTTTTTT
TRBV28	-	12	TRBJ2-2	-	CASSLLLGELFF	TGTGCCAGCAGCTTGCTACTCGGGGAGCTGTTTTTT
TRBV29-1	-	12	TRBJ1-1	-	CSVYRGGTEAFF	TGCAGCGTTTATCGGGGAGGGACTGAAGCTTTCTTT
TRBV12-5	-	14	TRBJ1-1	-	CASGLTTPNTEAFF	TGTGCTAGTGGTTTGACGACACCTAACACTGAAGCTTTCTTT
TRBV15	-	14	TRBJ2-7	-	CATSRDWSLYEQYF	TGTGCCACCAGCAGAGATTGGAGCCTCTACGAGCAGTACTTC
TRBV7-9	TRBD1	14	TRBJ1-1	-	CASSATGGDTEAFF	TGTGCCAGCAGCGCGACAGGGGGGGACACTGAAGCTTTCTTT
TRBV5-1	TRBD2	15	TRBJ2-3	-	CASSSAGVGTDTQYF	TGCGCCAGCAGCTCGGCGGGAGTTGGGACAGATACGCAGTATTTT
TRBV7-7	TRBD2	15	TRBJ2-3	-	CASSLTSGLTDTQYF	TGTGCTAGCAGCTTAACTAGCGGGTTGACAGATACGCAGTATTTT